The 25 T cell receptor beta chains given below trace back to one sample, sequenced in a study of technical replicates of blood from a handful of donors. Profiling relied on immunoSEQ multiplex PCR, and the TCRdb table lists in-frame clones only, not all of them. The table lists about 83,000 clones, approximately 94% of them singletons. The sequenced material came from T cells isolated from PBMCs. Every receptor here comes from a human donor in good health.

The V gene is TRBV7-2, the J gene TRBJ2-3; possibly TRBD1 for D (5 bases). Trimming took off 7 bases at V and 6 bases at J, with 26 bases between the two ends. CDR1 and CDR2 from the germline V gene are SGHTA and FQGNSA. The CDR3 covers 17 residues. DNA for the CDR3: TGTGCCAGCATCACCAAGGGTGGCGTAGGGGTTGTCGATACGCAGTATTTT. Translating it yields CASITKGGVGVVDTQYF.

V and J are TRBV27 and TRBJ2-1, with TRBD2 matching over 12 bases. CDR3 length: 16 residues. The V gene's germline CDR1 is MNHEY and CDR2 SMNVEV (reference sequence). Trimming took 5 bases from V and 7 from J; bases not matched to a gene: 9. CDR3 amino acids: CASSRGLAGGLNEQFF. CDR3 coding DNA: TGTGCCAGCAGTAGAGGGCTAGCGGGGGGGCTAAATGAGCAGTTCTTC.

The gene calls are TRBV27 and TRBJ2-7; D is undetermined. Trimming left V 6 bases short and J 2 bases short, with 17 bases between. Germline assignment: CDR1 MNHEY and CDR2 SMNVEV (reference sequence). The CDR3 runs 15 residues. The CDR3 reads CASREVGKSAYEQYF. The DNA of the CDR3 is TGTGCCAGCAGGGAAGTCGGTAAGAGCGCCTACGAGCAGTACTTC.

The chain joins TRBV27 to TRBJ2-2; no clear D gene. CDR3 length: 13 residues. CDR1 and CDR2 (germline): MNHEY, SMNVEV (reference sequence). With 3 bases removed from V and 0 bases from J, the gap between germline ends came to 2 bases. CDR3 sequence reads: CASSFSNTGELFF. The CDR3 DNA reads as TGTGCCAGCAGTTTCTCGAACACCGGGGAGCTGTTTTTT.

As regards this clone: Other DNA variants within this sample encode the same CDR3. Written as DNA, the CDR3 is TGCGCCAGCAGCTTGGCCGGGGTGGGGAATGAGCAGTTCTTC. Its translation is CASSLAGVGNEQFF. The V gene is TRBV5-1, the J gene TRBJ2-1, with D possibly being TRBD2 (5 bases). The V end was cut by 0 bases, the J end by 7 bases, with 11 bases between. This CDR3 has 14 amino acids. Germline V gives CDR1 SGHRS, CDR2 YFSETQ. The full variable domain, rest sourced from reference TRBV5-1 and TRBJ2-1, is KAGVTQTPRYLIKTRGQQVTLSCSPISGHRSVSWYQQTPGQGLQFLFEYFSETQRNKGNFPGRFSGRQFSNSRSEMNVSTLELGDSALYLCASSLAGVGNEQFFGPGTRLTVL.

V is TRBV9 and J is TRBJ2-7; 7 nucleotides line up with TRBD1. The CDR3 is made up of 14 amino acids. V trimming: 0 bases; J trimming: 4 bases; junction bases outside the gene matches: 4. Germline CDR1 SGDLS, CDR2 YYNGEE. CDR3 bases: TGTGCCAGCAGCGTAGGGCAGGGGGTGTACGAGCAGTACTTC. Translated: CASSVGQGVYEQYF.

CDR3 loop: CASSFRQGDEQYF. In nucleotides, the CDR3 is TGCGCCAGCAGCTTTCGACAGGGGGACGAGCAGTACTTC. V usage is TRBV5-1 and J usage is TRBJ2-7; TRBD1 matches 9 bases. The CDR3 is 13 amino acids. Germline trimming cut 2 bases from V and 5 bases from J; bases unmatched to any gene: 2. Germline CDR1 SGHRS, CDR2 YFSETQ.

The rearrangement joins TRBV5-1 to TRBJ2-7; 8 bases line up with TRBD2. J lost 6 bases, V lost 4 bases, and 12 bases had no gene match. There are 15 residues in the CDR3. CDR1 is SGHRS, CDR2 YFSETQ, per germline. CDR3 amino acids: CASSEAGASRREQYF. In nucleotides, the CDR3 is TGCGCCAGCAGCGAAGCGGGAGCCTCACGCCGCGAGCAGTACTTC. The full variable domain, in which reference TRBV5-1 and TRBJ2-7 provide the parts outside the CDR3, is KAGVTQTPRYLIKTRGQQVTLSCSPISGHRSVSWYQQTPGQGLQFLFEYFSETQRNKGNFPGRFSGRQFSNSRSEMNVSTLELGDSALYLCASSEAGASRREQYFGPGTRLTVT.

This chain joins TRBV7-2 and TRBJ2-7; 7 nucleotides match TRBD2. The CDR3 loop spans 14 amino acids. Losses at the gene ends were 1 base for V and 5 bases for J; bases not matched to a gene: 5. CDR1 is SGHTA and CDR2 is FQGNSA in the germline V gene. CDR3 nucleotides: TGTGCCAGCAGCTTAGGAGGGAGGGCCGACGAGCAGTACTTC. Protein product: CASSLGGRADEQYF.

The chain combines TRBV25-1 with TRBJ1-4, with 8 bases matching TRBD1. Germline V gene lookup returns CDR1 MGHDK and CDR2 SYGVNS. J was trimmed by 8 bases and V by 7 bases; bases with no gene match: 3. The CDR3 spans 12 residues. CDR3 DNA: TGTGCCAGCATTGGGACAGGCGAAAAACTGTTTTTT. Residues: CASIGTGEKLFF.

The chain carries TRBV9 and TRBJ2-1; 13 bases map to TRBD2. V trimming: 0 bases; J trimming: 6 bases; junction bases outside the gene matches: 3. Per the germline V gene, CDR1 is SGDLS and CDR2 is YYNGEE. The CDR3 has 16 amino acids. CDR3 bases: TGTGCCAGCAGCGTAGTGGGGACTAGCGGGGCCAATGAGCAGTTCTTC. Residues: CASSVVGTSGANEQFF.

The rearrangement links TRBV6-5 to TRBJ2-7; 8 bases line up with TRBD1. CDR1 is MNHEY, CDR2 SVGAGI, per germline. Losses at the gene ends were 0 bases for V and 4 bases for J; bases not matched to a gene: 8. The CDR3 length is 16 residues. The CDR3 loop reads CASSYSAGTGRYEQYF. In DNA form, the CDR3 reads TGTGCCAGCAGTTACTCGGCCGGGACAGGACGTTACGAGCAGTACTTC.

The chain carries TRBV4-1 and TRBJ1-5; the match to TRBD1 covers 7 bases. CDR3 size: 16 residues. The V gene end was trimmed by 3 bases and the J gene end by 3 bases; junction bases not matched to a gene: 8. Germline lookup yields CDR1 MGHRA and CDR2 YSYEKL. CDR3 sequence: CASSHENRGINQPQHF. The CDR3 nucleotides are TGCGCCAGCAGCCACGAAAACAGGGGTATCAATCAGCCCCAGCATTTT.

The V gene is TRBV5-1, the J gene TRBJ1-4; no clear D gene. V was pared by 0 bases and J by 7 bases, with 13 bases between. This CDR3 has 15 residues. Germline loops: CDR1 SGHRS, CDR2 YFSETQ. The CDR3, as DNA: TGCGCCAGCAGCTTGGGTATCCAGGCCCGTGAAAAACTGTTTTTT. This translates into CASSLGIQAREKLFF.

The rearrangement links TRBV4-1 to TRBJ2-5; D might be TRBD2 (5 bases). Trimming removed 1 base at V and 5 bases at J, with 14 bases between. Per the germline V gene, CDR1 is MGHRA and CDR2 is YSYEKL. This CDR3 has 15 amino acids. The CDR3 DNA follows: TGCGCCAGCAGCCAAGGTGACTACCGGAGCGAGACCCAGTACTTC. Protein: CASSQGDYRSETQYF.

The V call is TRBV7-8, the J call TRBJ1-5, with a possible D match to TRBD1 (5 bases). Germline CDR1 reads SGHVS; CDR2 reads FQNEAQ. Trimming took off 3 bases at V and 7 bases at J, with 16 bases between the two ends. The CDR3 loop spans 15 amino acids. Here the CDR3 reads CASSLYQGTDQPQHF. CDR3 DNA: TGTGCCAGCAGCTTGTATCAGGGTACCGACCAGCCCCAGCATTTT. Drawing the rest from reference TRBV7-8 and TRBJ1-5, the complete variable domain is GAGVSQSPRYKVAKRGQDVALRCDPISGHVSLFWYQQALGQGPEFLTYFQNEAQLDKSGLPSDRFFAERPEGSVSTLKIQRTQQEDSAVYLCASSLYQGTDQPQHFGDGTRLSIL.

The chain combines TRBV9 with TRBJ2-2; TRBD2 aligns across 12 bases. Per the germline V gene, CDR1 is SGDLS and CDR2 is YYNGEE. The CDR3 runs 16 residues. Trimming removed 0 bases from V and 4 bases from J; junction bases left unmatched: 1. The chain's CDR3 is CASSVVGLAGTGELFF. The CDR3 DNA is TGTGCCAGCAGCGTAGTGGGACTAGCGGGCACCGGGGAGCTGTTTTTT. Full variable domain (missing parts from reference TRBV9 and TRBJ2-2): DSGVTQTPKHLITATGQRVTLRCSPRSGDLSVYWYQQSLDQGLQFLIQYYNGEERAKGNILERFSAQQFPDLHSELNLSSLELGDSALYFCASSVVGLAGTGELFFGEGSRLTVL.

The CDR3 sequence is CASSQVSLINSGYTF. As DNA, the CDR3 is TGCGCCAGCAGCCAAGTGTCCCTAATCAATTCTGGCTACACCTTC. V and J are TRBV4-1 and TRBJ1-2; D is undetermined. This CDR3 has 15 residues. In germline, CDR1 is MGHRA, CDR2 YSYEKL. V lost 1 base and J 7 bases, leaving 16 bases between the germline ends.

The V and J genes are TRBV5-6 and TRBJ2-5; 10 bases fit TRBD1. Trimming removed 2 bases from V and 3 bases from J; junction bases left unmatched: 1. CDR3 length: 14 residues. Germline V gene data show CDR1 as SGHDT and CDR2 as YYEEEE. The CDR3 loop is CASSFGTGEETQYF. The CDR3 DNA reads TGTGCCAGCAGCTTCGGGACAGGGGAAGAGACCCAGTACTTC.

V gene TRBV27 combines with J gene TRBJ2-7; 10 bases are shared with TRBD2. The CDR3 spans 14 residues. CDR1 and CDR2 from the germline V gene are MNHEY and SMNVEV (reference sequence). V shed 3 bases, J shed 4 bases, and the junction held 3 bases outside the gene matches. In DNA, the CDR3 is TGTGCCAGCAGTTTTCAGCGGGAGGGTTACGAGCAGTACTTC. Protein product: CASSFQREGYEQYF.

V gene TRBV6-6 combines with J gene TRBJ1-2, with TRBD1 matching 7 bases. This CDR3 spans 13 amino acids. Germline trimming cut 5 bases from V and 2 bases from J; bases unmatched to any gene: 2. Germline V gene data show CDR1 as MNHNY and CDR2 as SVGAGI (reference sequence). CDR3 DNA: TGTGCCAGCAGTGGGACAGAGAACTATGGCTACACCTTC. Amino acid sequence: CASSGTENYGYTF.

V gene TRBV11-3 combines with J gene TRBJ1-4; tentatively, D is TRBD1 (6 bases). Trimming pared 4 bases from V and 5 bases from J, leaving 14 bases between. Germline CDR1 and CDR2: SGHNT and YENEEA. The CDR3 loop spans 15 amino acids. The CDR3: CASSSRPRGNEKLFF. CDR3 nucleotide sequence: TGTGCCAGCAGCTCCCGACCAAGGGGGAATGAAAAACTGTTTTTT.

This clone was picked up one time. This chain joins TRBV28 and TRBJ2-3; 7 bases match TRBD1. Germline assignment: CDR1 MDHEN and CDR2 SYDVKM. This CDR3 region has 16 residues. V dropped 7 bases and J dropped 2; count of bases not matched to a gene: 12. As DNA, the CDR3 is TGTGCCAGCACCTCCCCAGGGGGTCTTATCACAGATACGCAGTATTTT. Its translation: CASTSPGGLITDTQYF.

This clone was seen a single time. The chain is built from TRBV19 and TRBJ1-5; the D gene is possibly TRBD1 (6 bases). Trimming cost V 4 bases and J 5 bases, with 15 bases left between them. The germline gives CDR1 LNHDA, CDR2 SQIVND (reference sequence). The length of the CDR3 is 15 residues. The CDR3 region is CASSTGRGLDQPQHF. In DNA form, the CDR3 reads TGTGCCAGTAGTACCGGCAGGGGCCTCGATCAGCCCCAGCATTTT.

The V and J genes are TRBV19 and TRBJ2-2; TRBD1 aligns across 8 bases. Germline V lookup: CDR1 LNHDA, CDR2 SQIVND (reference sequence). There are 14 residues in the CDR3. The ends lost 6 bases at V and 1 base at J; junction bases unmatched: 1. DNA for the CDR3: TGTGCCAGTAGGGGGACAGGGAACACCGGGGAGCTGTTTTTT. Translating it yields CASRGTGNTGELFF.